The rows below give T cell receptor beta chains drawn from one sample of a study of cytotoxic CD8 clonotypes in ibrutinib-treated CLL. TCRdb's copy holds only in-frame clones and misses some; the assay was immunoSEQ multiplex PCR. The sample includes fewer than 90,000 clones, about 86% of them seen just once. Here the sequenced sample was PBMCs, taken before ibrutinib treatment. The receptor source for this set is a human donor with chronic lymphocytic leukemia. The CDR3 runs from the conserved cysteine through the conserved F or W. A D gene is named only where the DNA matches it firmly. Part of the rows lack a size; the others show once, few, many or a class for expanded clones.

V gene: TRBV6-6; clone size: -; J gene: TRBJ2-5; D gene: TRBD2; CDR3 DNA: TGTGCCAGCAGCCAAACTAGCGGGAAGGAGACCCAGTACTTC; CDR3 protein: CASSQTSGKETQYF
V gene: TRBV4-1; clone size: -; J gene: TRBJ2-2; D gene: -; CDR3 DNA: TGCGCCAGCAGAAGTCGTGGGAACACCGGGGAGCTGTTTTTT; CDR3 protein: CASRSRGNTGELFF
V gene: TRBV10-3; clone size: -; J gene: TRBJ2-7; D gene: TRBD1; CDR3 DNA: TGTGCCATCAGTGTCACGTTCAGACAGGGGGACGGTTACGAGCAGTACTTC; CDR3 protein: CAISVTFRQGDGYEQYF
V gene: TRBV7-8; clone size: few; J gene: TRBJ1-5; D gene: -; CDR3 DNA: TGTGCCAGCAGCTTAATGGGGTCAAGCAATCAGCCCCAGCATTTT; CDR3 protein: CASSLMGSSNQPQHF
V gene: TRBV9; clone size: -; J gene: TRBJ1-3; D gene: -; CDR3 DNA: TGTGCCAGCAGCGTTGGGGGGGGACCCCCTGGTGGAAACACCATATATTTT; CDR3 protein: CASSVGGGPPGGNTIYF
V gene: TRBV7-9; clone size: -; J gene: TRBJ1-4; D gene: TRBD1; CDR3 DNA: TGTGCCAGCAGCCCAGAGGGACAGAAGAATGAAAAACTGTTTTTT; CDR3 protein: CASSPEGQKNEKLFF
V gene: TRBV6-6; clone size: -; J gene: TRBJ2-1; D gene: -; CDR3 DNA: TGTGCCAGCAGTCCCTACAAAGACAATGAGCAGTTCTTC; CDR3 protein: CASSPYKDNEQFF
V gene: TRBV11-3; clone size: -; J gene: TRBJ2-7; D gene: -; CDR3 DNA: TGTGCCAGCAGCTTAGATGGGTCGGGATCCGCCTTTTCCTACGAGCAGTACTTC; CDR3 protein: CASSLDGSGSAFSYEQYF
V gene: TRBV30; clone size: few; J gene: TRBJ1-5; D gene: TRBD1; CDR3 DNA: TGTGCCTGGAAGGGACAGGGTGGCAATCAGCCCCAGCATTTT; CDR3 protein: CAWKGQGGNQPQHF
V gene: TRBV7-3; clone size: -; J gene: TRBJ2-1; D gene: TRBD2; CDR3 DNA: TGTGCCAGCAGCTCTAGGTTACTAGCGGGAGATAGTAATGAGCAGTTCTTC; CDR3 protein: CASSSRLLAGDSNEQFF
V gene: TRBV19; clone size: -; J gene: TRBJ2-7; D gene: -; CDR3 DNA: TGTGCCAGTAGTCCCCTTGGTGGGGGGTTTGAGCAGTACTTC; CDR3 protein: CASSPLGGGFEQYF
V gene: TRBV7-7; clone size: -; J gene: TRBJ2-7; D gene: TRBD1; CDR3 DNA: TGTGCTAGCAGCTTAGCACAGGGGGCCTCCTACGAGCAGTACTTC; CDR3 protein: CASSLAQGASYEQYF
V gene: TRBV10-1; clone size: -; J gene: TRBJ1-2; D gene: TRBD1; CDR3 DNA: TGCGCCAGCAGTGGATCAGATGGGACAGGGTTTAGCTATGGCTACACCTTC; CDR3 protein: CASSGSDGTGFSYGYTF
V gene: TRBV4-1; clone size: -; J gene: TRBJ1-3; D gene: TRBD1; CDR3 DNA: TGCGCCAGCAGCATTTTGGAGGGGGCGACGAACACCATATATTTT; CDR3 protein: CASSILEGATNTIYF
V gene: TRBV6-6; clone size: -; J gene: TRBJ1-4; D gene: TRBD1; CDR3 DNA: TGTGCCAGCAGTTACTTCGGACAGGGGGGCGAAAAACTGTTTTTT; CDR3 protein: CASSYFGQGGEKLFF
V gene: TRBV6-6; clone size: -; J gene: TRBJ2-7; D gene: TRBD1; CDR3 DNA: TGTGCCAGCAGTTACTGGACAGGGGATACCTACGAGCAGTACTTC; CDR3 protein: CASSYWTGDTYEQYF
V gene: TRBV5-6; clone size: -; J gene: TRBJ1-3; D gene: -; CDR3 DNA: TGTGCCAGCAGCAGCCTAGGGGAGACTGGAAACACCATATATTTT; CDR3 protein: CASSSLGETGNTIYF
V gene: TRBV29-1; clone size: -; J gene: TRBJ1-2; D gene: TRBD1; CDR3 DNA: TGCAGCGTCCGGACAGGTGATAACTATGGCTACACCTTC; CDR3 protein: CSVRTGDNYGYTF
V gene: TRBV6-5; clone size: -; J gene: TRBJ1-1; D gene: -; CDR3 DNA: TGTGCCAGCAGTTGGGGGGGCGGTGAAGCTTTCTTT; CDR3 protein: CASSWGGGEAFF
V gene: TRBV2; clone size: -; J gene: TRBJ2-7; D gene: -; CDR3 DNA: TGTGCCACCAAAAGGGCTGTCTACTACGAGCAGTACTTC; CDR3 protein: CATKRAVYYEQYF
V gene: TRBV7-7; clone size: once; J gene: TRBJ2-2; D gene: -; CDR3 DNA: TGTGCCAGCAGCTTAGAGCCAGGGTTGACCGGGGAGCTGTTTTTT; CDR3 protein: CASSLEPGLTGELFF
V gene: TRBV5-4; clone size: -; J gene: TRBJ2-2; D gene: TRBD1; CDR3 DNA: TGTGCCAGCAGCGCGATTGGACAGGACACCGGGGAGCTGTTTTTT; CDR3 protein: CASSAIGQDTGELFF
V gene: TRBV5-1; clone size: -; J gene: TRBJ2-1; D gene: -; CDR3 DNA: TGCGCCAGCAGCTCGGAGGGCCGTCCTGTCGATGAGCAGTTCTTC; CDR3 protein: CASSSEGRPVDEQFF
V gene: TRBV28; clone size: few; J gene: TRBJ1-2; D gene: -; CDR3 DNA: TGTGCCAGTCAGGACAGTAAGGGCGCTAACTATGGCTACACCTTC; CDR3 protein: CASQDSKGANYGYTF
V gene: TRBV28; clone size: -; J gene: TRBJ1-4; D gene: -; CDR3 DNA: TGTGCCAGCAGCTCGACTACAGGGCACGAAAAACTGTTTTTT; CDR3 protein: CASSSTTGHEKLFF
V gene: TRBV27; clone size: -; J gene: TRBJ2-7; D gene: TRBD2; CDR3 DNA: TGTGCCAGCAGTTTTTTTGCGGGAGGCTACGAGCAGTACTTC; CDR3 protein: CASSFFAGGYEQYF
V gene: TRBV19; clone size: -; J gene: TRBJ2-7; D gene: TRBD1; CDR3 DNA: TGTGCCAGTAGTAACCCGGGACAGGTTACCTACGAGCAGTACTTC; CDR3 protein: CASSNPGQVTYEQYF
V gene: TRBV15; clone size: -; J gene: TRBJ1-1; D gene: -; CDR3 DNA: TGTGCCACCAGCAGAGGAGAGGTGAACACTGAAGCTTTCTTT; CDR3 protein: CATSRGEVNTEAFF
V gene: TRBV7-2; clone size: -; J gene: TRBJ2-3; D gene: TRBD2; CDR3 DNA: TGTGCCAGCAGCCCTGGACTAGCGGGAGGGCGGGGCACAGATACGCAGTATTTT; CDR3 protein: CASSPGLAGGRGTDTQYF
V gene: TRBV9; clone size: -; J gene: TRBJ1-2; D gene: -; CDR3 DNA: TGTGCCAGCAGCGTAGAAGGAGACAGCTACTATGGCTACACCTTC; CDR3 protein: CASSVEGDSYYGYTF
V gene: TRBV5-1; clone size: once; J gene: TRBJ2-7; D gene: -; CDR3 DNA: TGCGCCAGCAGCTTGGCCGCAGGGAAATTGAACGAGCAGTACTTC; CDR3 protein: CASSLAAGKLNEQYF
V gene: TRBV19; clone size: -; J gene: TRBJ2-6; D gene: -; CDR3 DNA: TGTGCCAGTAGTCAGGGCAGCTACAACGTCCTGACTTTC; CDR3 protein: CASSQGSYNVLTF
V gene: TRBV4-3; clone size: -; J gene: TRBJ1-1; D gene: -; CDR3 DNA: TGCGCCAGCAGCCTAACGCTCGAGTCGGTGGACACTGAAGCTTTCTTT; CDR3 protein: CASSLTLESVDTEAFF
V gene: TRBV14; clone size: -; J gene: TRBJ2-1; D gene: TRBD2; CDR3 DNA: TGTGCCAGCAGCCACCTTAGCGGGAGGGCCAACAATGAGCAGTTCTTC; CDR3 protein: CASSHLSGRANNEQFF
V gene: TRBV5-6; clone size: -; J gene: TRBJ1-1; D gene: -; CDR3 DNA: TGTGCCAGCAGCTTGGGTCCCAGGGAGAACACTGAAGCTTTCTTT; CDR3 protein: CASSLGPRENTEAFF
V gene: TRBV2; clone size: -; J gene: TRBJ1-5; D gene: TRBD1; CDR3 DNA: TGTGCCAGCAGCGAGATAGATGACAGGGTACCGTGGGGAGGCAATCAGCCCCAGCATTTT; CDR3 protein: CASSEIDDRVPWGGNQPQHF
V gene: TRBV10-3; clone size: once; J gene: TRBJ1-1; D gene: -; CDR3 DNA: TGTGCCATCACACCCAAACCCAACACTGAAGCTTTCTTT; CDR3 protein: CAITPKPNTEAFF
V gene: TRBV23-1; clone size: -; J gene: TRBJ1-2; D gene: -; CDR3 DNA: TGCGCCAGCAGTCACCCCACGTCAGGGGTTGATGGCTACACCTTC; CDR3 protein: CASSHPTSGVDGYTF
V gene: TRBV6-5; clone size: -; J gene: TRBJ1-2; D gene: -; CDR3 DNA: TGTGCCAGCAGTTACTCGGGGGACCTCTACACCTTC; CDR3 protein: CASSYSGDLYTF
V gene: TRBV28; clone size: -; J gene: TRBJ1-5; D gene: -; CDR3 DNA: TGTGCCAGCAGTTCCCCTACAGGGTTCAATCAGCCCCAGCATTTT; CDR3 protein: CASSSPTGFNQPQHF
V gene: TRBV5-1; clone size: -; J gene: TRBJ1-1; D gene: -; CDR3 DNA: TGCGCCAGCAGCTTGGACTCTGGGGATCTAGAAGCTTTCTTT; CDR3 protein: CASSLDSGDLEAFF
V gene: TRBV9; clone size: -; J gene: TRBJ1-3; D gene: -; CDR3 DNA: TGTGCCAGCAGCGTCGACAGCTCTGGAAACACCATATATTTT; CDR3 protein: CASSVDSSGNTIYF
V gene: TRBV29-1; clone size: -; J gene: TRBJ2-1; D gene: -; CDR3 DNA: TGCAGCGTAGGGGGGACAGTTTACAATGAGCAGTTCTTC; CDR3 protein: CSVGGTVYNEQFF
V gene: TRBV6-5; clone size: -; J gene: TRBJ2-4; D gene: -; CDR3 DNA: TGTGCCAGCAGTCCGTTGGGTCGGGCCAAAAACATTCAGTACTTC; CDR3 protein: CASSPLGRAKNIQYF
V gene: TRBV11-2; clone size: -; J gene: TRBJ1-2; D gene: TRBD1; CDR3 DNA: TGTGCCAGCAGCTTAGACCGGGACAGGGGCTATATATATGGCTACACCTTC; CDR3 protein: CASSLDRDRGYIYGYTF
V gene: TRBV30; clone size: once; J gene: TRBJ1-1; D gene: -; CDR3 DNA: TGTGCCTGGAGTGCGGGACGGATGAACACTGAAGCTTTCTTT; CDR3 protein: CAWSAGRMNTEAFF
V gene: TRBV5-1; clone size: -; J gene: TRBJ1-2; D gene: -; CDR3 DNA: TGCGCCAGCAGCTTTTCGACAGACCATAACTATGGCTACACCTTC; CDR3 protein: CASSFSTDHNYGYTF
V gene: TRBV5-8; clone size: -; J gene: TRBJ1-5; D gene: -; CDR3 DNA: TGTGCCAGCAGCTCGGGGGGGGCAGGGAGTTTCGGTCAGCCCCAGCATTTT; CDR3 protein: CASSSGGAGSFGQPQHF
V gene: TRBV5-4; clone size: once; J gene: TRBJ2-1; D gene: -; CDR3 DNA: TGTGCCAGCAGCTTGGGTAATGAGCAGTTCTTC; CDR3 protein: CASSLGNEQFF